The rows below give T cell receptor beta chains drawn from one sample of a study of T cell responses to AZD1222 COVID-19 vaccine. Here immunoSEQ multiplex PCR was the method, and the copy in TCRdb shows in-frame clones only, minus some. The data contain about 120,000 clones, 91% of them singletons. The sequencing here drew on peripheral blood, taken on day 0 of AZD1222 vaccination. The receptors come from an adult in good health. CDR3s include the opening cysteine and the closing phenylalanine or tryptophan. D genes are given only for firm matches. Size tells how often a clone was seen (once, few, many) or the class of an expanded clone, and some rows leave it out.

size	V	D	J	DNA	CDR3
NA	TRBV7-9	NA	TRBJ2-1	TGTGCCAGCAGCCTAGGTGGAGGGGGCAACCACAATGAGCAGTTCTTC	CASSLGGGGNHNEQFF
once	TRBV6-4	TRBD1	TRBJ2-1	TGTGCCAGCAGTGAAAGGACAGGGGGCTACAATGAGCAGTTCTTC	CASSERTGGYNEQFF
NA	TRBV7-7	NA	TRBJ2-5	TGTGCTAGCAGCCCTCAGAGGGGGGAGACCCAGTACTTC	CASSPQRGETQYF
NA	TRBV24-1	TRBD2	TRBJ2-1	TGTGCCACCAGTGATTTAGCGGGAGGGACCTACAATGAGCAGTTCTTC	CATSDLAGGTYNEQFF
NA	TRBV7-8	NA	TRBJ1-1	TGTGCCAGCAGCTTAGGACGGGGTGGCACTGAAGCTTTCTTT	CASSLGRGGTEAFF
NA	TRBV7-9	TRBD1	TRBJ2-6	TGTGCCAGCAGCACTTGGACAGGAATAACTGGGGCCAACGTCCTGACTTTC	CASSTWTGITGANVLTF
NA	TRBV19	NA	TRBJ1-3	TGTGCCAGTATCCCTTCGACAGGAATCGGAAACACCATATATTTT	CASIPSTGIGNTIYF
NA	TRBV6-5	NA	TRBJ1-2	TGTGCCAGCTGGGGGCAGGAAGTTCTCTATGGCTACACCTTC	CASWGQEVLYGYTF
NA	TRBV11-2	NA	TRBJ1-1	TGTGCCAGCAGCTCTATGGGACGCAGGAACACTGAAGCTTTCTTT	CASSSMGRRNTEAFF
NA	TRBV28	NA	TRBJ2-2	TGTGCCAGCACACCGGGACTTGTCGGGGAGCTGTTTTTT	CASTPGLVGELFF
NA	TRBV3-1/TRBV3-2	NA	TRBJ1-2	TGTGCCAGCAGTGCGACAGTACTACGGGGCTACACCTTC	CASSATVLRGYTF
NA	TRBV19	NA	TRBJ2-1	TGTGCCAGTAGCCTAGACAAATCCTACAATGAGCAGTTCTTC	CASSLDKSYNEQFF
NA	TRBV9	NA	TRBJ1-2	TGTGCCAGCAGCGCCCAGACGGACCCGAGCTATGGCTACACCTTC	CASSAQTDPSYGYTF
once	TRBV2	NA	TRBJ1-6	TGTGCCAGCAGGGGCAGCGGCTCCTATAATTCACCCCTCCACTTT	CASRGSGSYNSPLHF
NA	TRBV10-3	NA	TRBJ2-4	TGTGCCATCAGTGCGGAGGCCGTAGGGGGAAACATTCAGTACTTC	CAISAEAVGGNIQYF
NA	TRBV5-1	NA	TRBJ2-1	TGCGCCAGCAGCTTCCGAGCAGCCGGGAATGAGCAGTTCTTC	CASSFRAAGNEQFF
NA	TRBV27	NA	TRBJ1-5	TGTGCCAGCAGTTTAAGCTCCCATCAGCCCCAGCATTTT	CASSLSSHQPQHF
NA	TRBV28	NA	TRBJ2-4	TGTGCCAGCCGACCCGGGTCAGCCAAAAACATTCAGTACTTC	CASRPGSAKNIQYF
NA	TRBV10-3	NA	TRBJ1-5	TGTGCCATCAGTGAGTCGGGAATTTATAGCAATCAGCCCCAGCATTTT	CAISESGIYSNQPQHF
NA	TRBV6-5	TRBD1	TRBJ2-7	TGTGCCAGCAGTTACCCGGGGACAGGGGTCTACGAGCAGTACTTC	CASSYPGTGVYEQYF
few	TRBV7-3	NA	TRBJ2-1	TGTGCCAGCAGCTTGGGAAACAGGATCAATGAGCAGTTCTTC	CASSLGNRINEQFF
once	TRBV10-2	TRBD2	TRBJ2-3	TGCGCCAGCAGTCATACTCTAGCGGGAGGGGTGCAGGCGCAGTATTTT	CASSHTLAGGVQAQYF
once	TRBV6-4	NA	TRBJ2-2	TGTGCCAGCAGTGACTCGTCCCGGGAGCTGTTTTTT	CASSDSSRELFF
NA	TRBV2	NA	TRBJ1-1	TGTGCCAGCAGCGCCGGCCAGAACACTGAAGCTTTCTTT	CASSAGQNTEAFF